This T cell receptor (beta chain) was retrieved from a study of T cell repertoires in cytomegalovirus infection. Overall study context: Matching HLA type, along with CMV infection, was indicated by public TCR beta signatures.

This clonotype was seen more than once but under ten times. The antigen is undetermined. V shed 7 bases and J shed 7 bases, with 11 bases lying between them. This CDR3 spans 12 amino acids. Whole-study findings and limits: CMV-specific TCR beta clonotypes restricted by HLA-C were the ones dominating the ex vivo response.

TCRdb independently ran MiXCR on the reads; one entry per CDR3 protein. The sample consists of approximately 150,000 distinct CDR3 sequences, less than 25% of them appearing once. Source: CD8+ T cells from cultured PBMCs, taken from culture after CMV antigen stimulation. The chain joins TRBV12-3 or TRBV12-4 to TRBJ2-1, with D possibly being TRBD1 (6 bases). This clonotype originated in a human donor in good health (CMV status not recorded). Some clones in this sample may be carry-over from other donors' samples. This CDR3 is CASNLQGNEQFF. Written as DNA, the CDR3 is TGTGCCAGCAACCTACAGGGAAATGAGCAGTTCTTC.